This TCR beta chain was profiled in a study of immune evolution from preneoplasia to lung adenocarcinoma (TCRdb year 2021). About the investigation overall: No AAH lesions showed HLA loss of heterozygosity, compared with 5.5% to 8% of AIS, roughly 15% of MIA and approximately 35% of ADC lesions. In total, the cohort included 50 to 65 patients with pulmonary nodules, all of whom underwent surgical resection. Sample size was based on specimen availability rather than a prior power calculation. The study used immune gene expression, TCR sequencing and multiplex immunofluorescence to profile the immune contexture of lung adenocarcinoma precursors and invasive adenocarcinoma. A total of some 53 patients contributed TCR sequencing data. Whole exome sequencing and methylation data from the same cohort of nodules were integrated with the immune data. Resected precursor lesions (AAH, AIS, MIA) and invasive adenocarcinomas were compared against paired morphologically normal lung tissue. POLYSOLVER was used to infer class I HLA alleles from exome data, and LOHHLA was used to detect allele-specific HLA loss. According to the study, about 100 samples were used for TCR sequencing.

Sequences GTSNPN (CDR1) and SVGIG (CDR2) are obtained from the germline V gene (reference sequence). The CDR3 runs 16 residues from the cysteine to the phenylalanine. CDR3 DNA is the only sequence kept; it has 48 bases, read in frame from the first base. Compared with germline, V lacks 3 bases and J lacks 3 bases; bases without a gene match: 7. The immunoSEQ hsTCRbeta Kit was used to sequence TCR beta CDR3 regions from DNA. Processing in the source paper ran as follows. TCR sequencing data were analysed with the ImmunoSEQ Analyzer. T cell clonality was defined as 1 minus Pielou's evenness computed on productive rearrangements. The inverse Simpson index, applied to productive templates, was used to measure T cell diversity. T cell density was defined as TCR beta template counts normalized to usable DNA, with usable DNA estimated by amplification and sequencing of housekeeping genes. Two-sided Kruskal-Wallis tests were used to compare TCR metrics across histologic stages. As stored in TCRdb, this immuneACCESS dataset retains in-frame rearrangements with V and J assigned. A fraction of the clones does not appear; measured against another copy, unresolved V genes explain less than half of the discrepancy, and the remainder lacks a known reason. V and J calls and clone size are as listed in that table; D and trimming were resolved from the DNA. This sample is represented by 9,500 to 15,000 clones; 70% to 90% of them were singletons. Over 3% of the sample is held by the ten biggest clonotypes.

This clone was observed a few times. This clone's antigen is unknown. No quality values exist for individual bases; no much larger clone is one base distant. Between 2014 and 2017, the patients underwent resection in either Japan or China. The histologic diagnosis of each case was independently confirmed on H&E slides by two lung cancer pathologists. To enrich premalignant or tumor cells for nucleic acid extraction, macro-dissection was performed after pathologic assessment. The AllPrep DNA/RNA FFPE Kit was used to isolate DNA from FFPE tissue. What the research found in general, with its limitations: Because every patient came from Japan and China, how well the results apply to Western populations was uncertain. Normal lung had the highest top T cell clone frequencies, which appeared to decline progressively from AAH through AIS, MIA and invasive adenocarcinoma. Clonality was highest in normal lung, while later-stage lesions appeared to have lower clonality but higher T cell density and diversity. T cell clonality was highest in KRAS-mutant nodules compared with EGFR-mutant or double wild-type lesions. The findings reflected association rather than direct causation, and larger cohorts with long-term follow-up and longitudinal biopsies were considered necessary.

Sequenced: FFPE tissue from an adenomatous hyperplasia lung lesion. This specimen's cell subset or site label, interpreted: atypical adenomatous hyperplasia (AAH), lung preneoplasia. The chain joins TRBV30 to TRBJ2-1; 11 of the junction bases match TRBD2. The clonotype was recovered from a person aged 50-70 years with lung adenocarcinoma. Read as DNA, the sequence is TGTGCCTGGAGGCCGCTAGCGGGAGGACTCTACAATGAGCAGTTCTTC. This translates into CAWRPLAGGLYNEQFF.